The 28 T cell receptor beta chains presented below share a single source sample, sequenced in a study of blood T cell repertoires in COVID-19. Sequencing used immunoSEQ multiplex PCR; TCRdb keeps in-frame clones, though not all of them. The data contain around 310,000 clones, roughly nine tenths of them seen just once; the ten biggest clones take up roughly 10%. Sequenced material: PBMCs or T cells enriched from blood (not recorded which). These receptors were taken from a woman under 40 who had recovered from COVID-19.

This clone was recorded only once. The chain couples TRBV4-1 to TRBJ2-7; 10 nucleotides agree with TRBD1. The CDR3 totals 14 residues. Trimming at V came to 3 bases and at J to 2 bases, leaving 1 base not matched to a gene. Looked up from germline, CDR1 is MGHRA and CDR2 is YSYEKL. The CDR3 sequence is CASSHGQGAYEQYF. CDR3 nucleotides: TGCGCCAGCAGCCATGGACAGGGGGCCTACGAGCAGTACTTC.

The chain uses TRBV11-1 and TRBJ2-3, with 8 bases that match TRBD1. CDR1 and CDR2 (germline): SGHAT, FQDESV (reference sequence). This CDR3 contains 15 residues. Unmatched junction bases numbered 2, after V lost 3 bases and J lost 0 bases. The CDR3 region is CASSLRQGSTDTQYF. DNA for the CDR3: TGTGCCAGCAGCTTGAGACAGGGGAGCACAGATACGCAGTATTTT.

V and J are TRBV7-6 and TRBJ2-3; 11 nucleotides agree with TRBD2. Germline values: CDR1 SGHVS, CDR2 FNYEAQ. CDR3 size: 16 residues. V dropped 5 bases and J dropped 2; count of bases not matched to a gene: 6. The CDR3 sequence: CASSKGLAEYTDTQYF. The CDR3 DNA reads TGTGCCAGCAGCAAGGGACTAGCGGAATACACAGATACGCAGTATTTT.

The V and J genes are TRBV6-1 and TRBJ1-6; D is unresolved. CDR3 size: 13 residues. V lost 3 bases, J lost 15 bases, and 15 bases lay in between. Germline lookup yields CDR1 MNHNS and CDR2 SASEGT. The CDR3 loop reads CASSDRNGYLLHF. CDR3 bases: TGTGCCAGCAGTGACAGGAACGGTTATCTCCTCCACTTT.

A few counts support this clone. The CDR3 DNA sequence: TGTGCCAGTAGTAGCCGGGAGGGGATCTCCTACGAGCAGTACTTC. This translates into CASSSREGISYEQYF. The chain joins TRBV19 to TRBJ2-7; 8 bases align to TRBD2. Germline V CDR1 and CDR2: LNHDA, SQIVND (reference sequence). J lost 0 bases, V lost 4 bases, and 5 bases had no gene match. The CDR3 has 15 residues.

The gene calls are TRBV24-1 and TRBJ2-1, with 7 bases aligning to TRBD2. The CDR3 totals 18 residues. CDR1 is KGHDR and CDR2 is SFDVKD in the germline V gene. Germline trimming cut 1 base from V and 7 bases from J; bases unmatched to any gene: 15. For the CDR3, the DNA is TGTGCCACCAGTGATTTAGGGAGCGGGGCCCCCGGGAGTAATGAGCAGTTCTTC. Residues: CATSDLGSGAPGSNEQFF.

The count of this clone is one. V and J are TRBV4-3 and TRBJ2-7, with 12 bases that match TRBD2. CDR3 size: 17 residues. Trimming cost V 3 bases and J 6 bases; bases outside gene matches: 12. Per the germline V gene, CDR1 is LGHNA and CDR2 is YSLEER. CDR3 protein: CASSQYRLAGVSLEQYF. For the CDR3, the DNA is TGCGCCAGCAGCCAGTATCGACTAGCGGGAGTTTCGCTCGAGCAGTACTTC.

This chain joins TRBV19 and TRBJ2-7; TRBD2 matches at 7 bases. V gave up 1 base and J gave up 5 bases; unmatched junction bases: 5. Germline V gives CDR1 LNHDA, CDR2 SQIVND (reference sequence). The CDR3 runs 14 residues. Written as DNA, the CDR3 is TGTGCCAGTAGTATAGGACTAGCCACCGACGAGCAGTACTTC. It yields the protein CASSIGLATDEQYF.

The gene calls are TRBV15 and TRBJ1-3, with 7 bases fitting TRBD1. The CDR3 has 17 residues. V trimming: 3 bases; J trimming: 1 base; junction bases outside the gene matches: 9. CDR1 and CDR2 from the germline V gene are LNHNV and YYDKDF (reference sequence). CDR3 loop: CATSRTGWGVSGNTIYF. CDR3 DNA: TGTGCCACCAGCAGGACAGGGTGGGGGGTTTCTGGAAACACCATATATTTT.

This clone was recorded once. The rearrangement joins TRBV6-6 to TRBJ2-7; 9 nucleotides line up with TRBD1. The length of the CDR3 is 15 residues. From germline, CDR1 is MNHNY and CDR2 SVGAGI (reference sequence). The trim removed 2 bases at V and 4 bases at J, leaving 6 bases unmatched. The CDR3 reads CASSYGTGGLYEQYF. The CDR3 DNA reads TGTGCCAGCAGTTACGGTACAGGGGGCTTGTACGAGCAGTACTTC.

This chain joins TRBV19 and TRBJ1-1; a weak D match, TRBD1 (5 bases). Germline-derived CDR1 and CDR2 are LNHDA and SQIVND (reference sequence). The CDR3 contains 14 residues. The ends were cut back, 5 bases at V and 4 bases at J, with 14 bases in the middle. This chain's CDR3 is CASSWSRGSTEAFF. CDR3 in DNA: TGTGCCAGTAGTTGGAGCCGGGGGAGCACTGAAGCTTTCTTT.

The chain links TRBV19 to TRBJ1-5; D gene ambiguous. Trimming shortened V by 8 bases and J by 0 bases, and 5 bases separated the two germline ends. Germline CDR1 is LNHDA and CDR2 is SQIVND (reference sequence). The CDR3 has 12 residues. The CDR3 loop reads CASSYSNQPQHF. CDR3 bases: TGTGCCAGTTCTTATAGCAATCAGCCCCAGCATTTT.

V is TRBV11-3 and J is TRBJ2-2, with 11 bases lining up with TRBD2. Germline V CDR1 and CDR2: SGHNT, YENEEA. This CDR3 is 19 amino acids long. The trim removed 0 bases at V and 4 bases at J, leaving 10 bases unmatched. CDR3 DNA: TGTGCCAGCAGCTTAGATCTGGTGCTAGCGGGAGGTACCACCGGGGAGCTGTTTTTT. It yields the protein CASSLDLVLAGGTTGELFF.

This chain joins TRBV6-4 and TRBJ2-1; possible D gene TRBD2, 5 bases. Germline-derived CDR1 and CDR2 are MRHNA and SNTAGT. Trimming shortened V by 2 bases and J by 7 bases, and 9 bases separated the two germline ends. This CDR3 is built from 13 residues. The DNA of the CDR3 is TGTGCCAGCAGTGACAGACTAACGAATGAGCAGTTCTTC. As protein: CASSDRLTNEQFF.

V is TRBV7-3 and J is TRBJ2-7, with 10 bases identical to TRBD1. The CDR3 is 14 residues long. Germline V gene lookup returns CDR1 SGHTA and CDR2 FQGTGA. V shed 5 bases, J shed 4 bases, and the junction held 5 bases outside the gene matches. The CDR3 DNA sequence: TGTGCCAGCAGCCCCGACAGGGGGCCTTACGAGCAGTACTTC. Its translation is CASSPDRGPYEQYF.

This rearrangement joins TRBV7-2 to TRBJ2-1, with 13 bases that match TRBD2. CDR3 length: 16 residues. Germline V gives CDR1 SGHTA, CDR2 FQGNSA. V lost 5 bases, J lost 9 bases, and 10 bases stayed unmatched. The CDR3 loop is CASSPRGLAGDSEQFF. As DNA, the CDR3 is TGTGCCAGCAGCCCCCGTGGACTAGCGGGAGATAGTGAGCAGTTCTTC.

The CDR3 nucleotides are TGCAGCGTGGCAGGGGTCTCCACCTTTTATGGCGGCTACACCTTC. Amino acids: CSVAGVSTFYGGYTF. This chain links TRBV29-1 with TRBJ1-2, with TRBD1 as a possible D gene (6 bases). This CDR3 comprises 15 residues. V lost 6 bases, J lost 8 bases, and 25 bases lay in between. CDR1 is SQVTM and CDR2 is ANQGSEA in the germline V gene. Full variable domain (remainder filled in from reference TRBV29-1 and TRBJ1-2): SAVISQKPSRDICQRGTSLTIQCQVDSQVTMMFWYRQQPGQSLTLIATANQGSEATYESGFVIDKFPISRPNLTFSTLTVSNMSPEDSSIYLCSVAGVSTFYGGYTFGSGTRLTVV.

The chain recombines TRBV19 with TRBJ2-7; 10 nucleotides line up with TRBD1. The CDR3 loop spans 15 amino acids. The V segment lost 6 bases and the J segment 4 bases; nucleotides outside the gene matches: 9. Per germline, CDR1 LNHDA and CDR2 SQIVND (reference sequence). CDR3 loop: CASRTMTGGGYEQYF. CDR3 sequence (DNA): TGTGCCAGTAGGACAATGACAGGGGGCGGTTACGAGCAGTACTTC.

The gene calls are TRBV19 and TRBJ2-3, with D maybe TRBD2 (6 bases). The germline gives CDR1 LNHDA, CDR2 SQIVND (reference sequence). The ends were cut back, 7 bases at V and 6 bases at J, with 14 bases in the middle. The CDR3 sequence is 13 residues long. CDR3 DNA sequence: TGTGCCAGTATTCAAAATGGGGGGGATACGCAGTATTTT. It encodes CASIQNGGDTQYF.

V usage is TRBV5-5 and J usage is TRBJ1-2, with 8 bases identical to TRBD1. Germline V gene lookup returns CDR1 SGHKS and CDR2 YYEKEE (reference sequence). The CDR3 length is 13 residues. V trimming: 4 bases; J trimming: 7 bases; junction bases outside the gene matches: 6. This chain's CDR3 is CASSIQGEGGYTF. The CDR3 bases are TGTGCCAGCAGCATACAGGGGGAGGGTGGCTACACCTTC.

The V call is TRBV28, the J call TRBJ2-1; 9 bases are shared with TRBD2. V shed 5 bases, J shed 0 bases, and the junction held 5 bases outside the gene matches. This CDR3 has 16 amino acids. Germline values: CDR1 MDHEN, CDR2 SYDVKM. CDR3 sequence reads: CASSIFSGSSYNEQFF. The CDR3 region has the DNA TGTGCCAGCAGTATCTTTAGCGGGAGCTCCTACAATGAGCAGTTCTTC.

This chain uses TRBV28 with TRBJ2-1; D is undetermined. V was shortened by 3 bases and J by 2 bases, with 14 bases between the two germline ends. This CDR3 spans 16 amino acids. Germline lookup yields CDR1 MDHEN and CDR2 SYDVKM. The CDR3 sequence is CASSFGLHRAYNEQFF. Written as DNA, the CDR3 is TGTGCCAGCAGTTTTGGATTGCACAGAGCCTACAATGAGCAGTTCTTC.

The chain links TRBV4-3 to TRBJ2-3; possibly TRBD2 for D (5 bases). V was cut by 0 bases and J by 0 bases, with 19 bases left in between. Germline CDR1 and CDR2: LGHNA and YSLEER. The CDR3 sequence is 19 residues long. The CDR3 sequence: CASSQDPPGKDGSTDTQYF. Here the CDR3 DNA reads TGCGCCAGCAGCCAAGATCCTCCCGGGAAGGACGGGAGCACAGATACGCAGTATTTT.

This chain links TRBV4-1 with TRBJ2-1; the D gene is possibly TRBD2 (5 bases). The V and J ends lost 4 bases and 4 bases respectively, with 14 bases between them. Germline V gene sequence: CDR1 MGHRA, CDR2 YSYEKL. The CDR3 has 15 amino acids. CDR3 DNA: TGCGCCAGCAGCCTGGGAACGGGATTTTACAATGAGCAGTTCTTC. It is translated as CASSLGTGFYNEQFF.

This rearrangement joins TRBV10-3 to TRBJ1-2; D unclear. V was pared by 3 bases and J by 7 bases, with 21 bases between. This CDR3 has 16 amino acids. Germline values: CDR1 ENHRY, CDR2 SYGVKD. CDR3 loop: CAISERVGSTLGGYTF. In nucleotides, the CDR3 is TGTGCCATCAGTGAAAGAGTGGGGAGTACGTTGGGTGGCTACACCTTC.

For the CDR3, the DNA is TGTGCCAGCAGCGCCCGACTAGCGATACAAGAGACCCAGTACTTC. It is translated as CASSARLAIQETQYF. V usage is TRBV21-1 and J usage is TRBJ2-5; the D segment call TRBD2 is taken from the table without a DNA check. TRBV21-1 is marked as a pseudogene. This CDR3 has 15 amino acids.

This chain joins TRBV9 and TRBJ2-1; 11 bases are shared with TRBD2. V lost 0 bases to trimming and J lost 7 bases; unmatched junction nucleotides: 3. Germline-derived CDR1 and CDR2 are SGDLS and YYNGEE. The CDR3 is made up of 15 amino acids. The CDR3: CASSVEGLAVNEQFF. The DNA for the CDR3 is TGTGCCAGCAGCGTAGAGGGACTAGCGGTTAATGAGCAGTTCTTC.

J is TRBJ1-5 and V is TRBV27, with 9 bases that match TRBD1. In germline, CDR1 is MNHEY, CDR2 SMNVEV (reference sequence). The CDR3 contains 14 residues. Trimming removed 4 bases from V and 9 bases from J; junction bases left unmatched: 7. The CDR3 region is CASSSLTGGRPQHF. CDR3 DNA: TGTGCCAGCAGTTCCCTGACAGGGGGTCGGCCCCAGCATTTT.